A single sample gave rise to the 26 T cell receptor beta chains below, sequenced in a study of OX40 agonist ivuxolimab in advanced cancers. Only in-frame clones appear in the TCRdb table, and some are missing; sequencing was by immunoSEQ multiplex PCR. The sample yields under 85,000 clones, 65% to 90% seen once. The sequences come from CD4+ or CD8+ T cells sorted from blood, collected in a trial of the OX40 agonist ivuxolimab. The origin of the receptors is an adult with an advanced solid tumor such as melanoma, head and neck, liver or kidney cancer.

The rearrangement joins TRBV28 to TRBJ1-1; no definite D call. The germline CDR1 and CDR2 sequences are MDHEN and SYDVKM. This CDR3 contains 15 residues. The V end was cut by 5 bases, the J end by 1 base, with 14 bases between. As DNA, the CDR3 is TGTGCCAGCAGTGGACCCCAGCGACCGAACACTGAAGCTTTCTTT. Translating it yields CASSGPQRPNTEAFF.

The genes are TRBV7-2 and TRBJ2-3; TRBD1 matches at 9 bases. Per the germline V gene, CDR1 is SGHTA and CDR2 is FQGNSA. The CDR3 has 16 amino acids. Trimming at V came to 1 base and at J to 2 bases, leaving 4 bases not matched to a gene. The CDR3 region has the DNA TGTGCCAGCAGCTTAGGTGACAGGGGGAACACAGATACGCAGTATTTT. Translating it yields CASSLGDRGNTDTQYF.

The chain joins TRBV29-1 to TRBJ1-2, with 10 bases lining up with TRBD1. V shed 4 bases and J 0 bases; nucleotides not matched to a gene: 8. Germline loops: CDR1 SQVTM, CDR2 ANQGSEA. CDR3 length: 16 residues. The CDR3 DNA reads TGCAGCGTTGGGGGGGACAGGGGCCATTCTAACTATGGCTACACCTTC. Amino acids: CSVGGDRGHSNYGYTF.

The CDR3 is CASSLAEGVGEKLFF. The CDR3 DNA sequence: TGTGCCAGCAGCTTAGCTGAGGGGGTCGGTGAAAAACTGTTTTTT. The genes are TRBV7-9 and TRBJ1-4; possible D gene TRBD1, 6 bases. Germline lookup yields CDR1 SEHNR and CDR2 FQNEAQ (reference sequence). The CDR3 covers 15 residues. V was cut by 0 bases and J by 7 bases, with 12 bases left in between.

The chain joins TRBV7-9 to TRBJ1-3, with D perhaps TRBD1 (5 bases). The germline CDR1 and CDR2 sequences are SEHNR and FQNEAQ (reference sequence). Trimming removed 5 bases at V and 1 base at J, with 21 bases between. The CDR3 consists of 18 residues. This CDR3 reads CASSPHLGVGSSGNTIYF. The CDR3 DNA reads as TGTGCCAGCAGCCCTCACCTAGGGGTTGGGAGTTCTGGAAACACCATATATTTT.

V and J are TRBV19 and TRBJ1-1, with D hard to call. This CDR3 has 11 amino acids. CDR1 LNHDA and CDR2 SQIVND come from the germline V gene (reference sequence). Trimming took 5 bases from V and 5 from J, leaving 6 bases between them. CDR3: CASSRRTEAFF. The CDR3 nucleotides read TGTGCCAGTAGTCGCCGTACTGAAGCTTTCTTT.

This clone was found a few times. This sequence joins TRBV29-1 and TRBJ1-2; D is possibly TRBD1 (6 bases). CDR1 is SQVTM, CDR2 ANQGSEA, per germline. The CDR3 covers 13 residues. Trimming left V 7 bases short and J 6 bases short, with 18 bases between. CDR3 protein: CSAAPGARNGYTF. In DNA, the CDR3 is TGCAGCGCCGCCCCGGGGGCGCGGAATGGCTACACCTTC.

The CDR3 is CASSSAETAKNIQYF. DNA for the CDR3: TGTGCCAGCAGTTCGGCCGAAACAGCCAAAAACATTCAGTACTTC. This chain connects TRBV27 to TRBJ2-4; D unresolved. V lost 4 bases to trimming and J lost 0 bases, with 10 bases between them. CDR3 length equals 15 residues. Germline assignment: CDR1 MNHEY and CDR2 SMNVEV (reference sequence).

The chain joins TRBV10-1 to TRBJ1-2; the match to TRBD1 covers 12 bases. Germline assignment: CDR1 WNHNN and CDR2 SYGVQD (reference sequence). Trimming at V came to 4 bases and at J to 5 bases, leaving 14 bases not matched to a gene. The CDR3 runs 18 residues. The CDR3 DNA reads TGCGCCAGCAGTGGGGGGGACAGGGGGCGCTTTGGAGTTTATGGCTACACCTTC. Amino acids: CASSGGDRGRFGVYGYTF.

The chain recombines TRBV5-6 with TRBJ1-2; D not certain. CDR3 length: 12 residues. Between the trimmed V and J ends, which lost 4 bases and 7 bases, there was a span of 11 bases. The germline V gene encodes CDR1 SGHDT and CDR2 YYEEEE. The CDR3 DNA reads as TGTGCCAGCAGCCCCTTCGCGGCTGGCTACACCTTC. As protein: CASSPFAAGYTF.

The DNA of the CDR3 is TGTGCCTGGAGTCTCAACCGACAGGGGGCCTCCTTGGACACTGAAGCTTTCTTT. This encodes CAWSLNRQGASLDTEAFF. The rearrangement uses TRBV30 and TRBJ1-1, with 10 bases lining up with TRBD1. The CDR3 runs 18 residues. The ends lost 2 bases at V and 3 bases at J; junction bases unmatched: 15. The germline gives CDR1 GTSNPN, CDR2 SVGIG (reference sequence).

As regards this clone: This specimen includes other DNA sequences encoding the same CDR3. This chain joins TRBV4-3 and TRBJ2-2; the D is unclear. The germline V gene has CDR1 LGHNA and CDR2 YSLEER. CDR3 length: 15 amino acids. V was shortened by 0 bases and J by 6 bases, with 11 bases between the two germline ends. The DNA of the CDR3 is TGCGCCAGCAGCCAAGATGGGATGTCTTCCGGGGAGCTGTTTTTT. Translating it yields CASSQDGMSSGELFF.

In the case of this clone: Sequence at one end of the junction differs from germline and may be a read error. Other DNA sequences in the same sample also yield this CDR3. The chain uses TRBV27 and TRBJ2-3, with 8 bases matching TRBD2. Germline V gene sequence: CDR1 MNHEY, CDR2 SMNVEV (reference sequence). The CDR3 runs to 14 residues. The CDR3 reads CASSLSGGLNTQYF. The CDR3 coding sequence is TGTGCCAGCAGTTTGTCGGGGGGGCTGAATACGCAGTATTTC.

The V gene is TRBV5-4, the J gene TRBJ2-2, with D uncertain. V was cut by 2 bases and J by 2 bases, with 1 base left in between. Germline loops: CDR1 SGHNT, CDR2 YYREEE (reference sequence). CDR3 size: 12 residues. The DNA for the CDR3 is TGTGCCAGCAGCTTTAACACCGGGGAGCTGTTTTTT. This translates into CASSFNTGELFF. Full variable domain (rest looked up from reference TRBV5-4 and TRBJ2-2): ETGVTQSPTHLIKTRGQQVTLRCSSQSGHNTVSWYQQALGQGPQFIFQYYREEENGRGNFPPRFSGLQFPNYSSELNVNALELDDSALYLCASSFNTGELFFGEGSRLTVL.

This clone was observed a handful of times. In DNA form, the CDR3 reads TGTGCCAGCAGTGTGGGTGGCGGCAATCAGCCCCAGCATTTT. Encoded protein: CASSVGGGNQPQHF. V is TRBV2 and J is TRBJ1-5; D gene ambiguous. CDR1 is SNHLY, CDR2 FYNNEI, per germline. The CDR3 has 14 residues. Trimming removed 4 bases at V and 2 bases at J, with 9 bases between.

The chain combines TRBV7-2 with TRBJ2-3, with D perhaps TRBD2 (6 bases). Germline assignment: CDR1 SGHTA and CDR2 FQGNSA. The ends were cut back, 1 base at V and 4 bases at J, with 12 bases in the middle. The CDR3 is made up of 15 amino acids. CDR3 amino acids: CASSLESGRADTQYF. Here the CDR3 DNA reads TGTGCCAGCAGCTTAGAGAGCGGGCGGGCAGATACGCAGTATTTT.

This clone was seen only once. This chain links TRBV5-8 with TRBJ2-5; D might be TRBD1 or TRBD2, each matching 6 bases. The ends were cut back, 1 base at V and 5 bases at J, with 9 bases in the middle. CDR3 length: 13 residues. Germline V gives CDR1 SGHTS, CDR2 YDEGEE. CDR3 residues: CASSLIGGETQYF. The CDR3 region has the DNA TGTGCCAGCAGCTTGATAGGGGGGGAGACCCAGTACTTC.

A single count supports this clone. In DNA form, the CDR3 reads TGTGCCAGCAGTCTAGGGGGAGGGGGTCCCAACTATGGCTACACCTTC. This gives the protein CASSLGGGGPNYGYTF. The chain uses TRBV28 and TRBJ1-2; possible D gene TRBD1, 6 bases. V lost 5 bases and J lost 2, with 18 bases in between. CDR3 size: 16 residues. CDR1 is MDHEN, CDR2 SYDVKM, per germline.

J is TRBJ1-1 and V is TRBV19; D call uncertain. V was shortened by 7 bases and J by 7 bases, with 13 bases between the two germline ends. The CDR3 has 12 amino acids. Germline CDR1 is LNHDA and CDR2 is SQIVND (reference sequence). The CDR3, as DNA: TGTGCCAGTATGTACGCCGGAATTGAAGCTTTCTTT. Protein: CASMYAGIEAFF.

This clone has a handful of counts. The chain joins TRBV7-3 to TRBJ1-6, with unresolved D. Trimming removed 5 bases at V and 5 bases at J, with 10 bases between. The germline gives CDR1 SGHTA, CDR2 FQGTGA. The CDR3 sequence is 14 residues long. The CDR3 sequence: CASSPTGDNSPLHF. The CDR3 DNA reads as TGTGCCAGCAGCCCGACCGGGGATAATTCACCCCTCCACTTT.

This sequence joins TRBV5-4 and TRBJ2-4, with D perhaps given as TRBD1 or TRBD2 (5 bases each). V was clipped by 4 bases and J by 2 bases, with 13 bases between them. The germline V gene has CDR1 SGHNT and CDR2 YYREEE (reference sequence). The CDR3 covers 15 residues. This CDR3 reads CASSLVGASKNIQYF. In nucleotides, the CDR3 is TGTGCCAGCAGCCTCGTCGGGGCATCCAAAAACATTCAGTACTTC.

DNA for the CDR3: TGTGCCAGCTCACCACCGGCTCCAGGGGTCTACGAGCAGTACTTC. The encoded protein is CASSPPAPGVYEQYF. The chain has TRBV18 and TRBJ2-7, with D tentatively TRBD1 (6 bases). Germline CDR1 KGHSH, CDR2 LQKENI. CDR3 size: 15 residues. The ends were cut back, 0 bases at V and 3 bases at J, with 12 bases in the middle. Drawing the rest from reference TRBV18 and TRBJ2-7, the complete variable domain is NAGVMQNPRHLVRRRGQEARLRCSPMKGHSHVYWYRQLPEEGLKFMVYLQKENIIDESGMPKERFSAEFPKEGPSILRIQQVVRGDSAAYFCASSPPAPGVYEQYFGPGTRLTVT.

This chain connects TRBV18 to TRBJ2-2; D gene unclear. The germline gives CDR1 KGHSH, CDR2 LQKENI. There are 15 residues in the CDR3. The V end was cut by 3 bases, the J end by 5 bases, with 13 bases between. The chain's CDR3 is CASSPESSKTGELFF. The CDR3 DNA reads TGTGCCAGCTCACCCGAAAGCTCTAAAACCGGGGAGCTGTTTTTT.

The gene calls are TRBV2 and TRBJ2-2, with 13 bases identical to TRBD2. Germline V gene data show CDR1 as SNHLY and CDR2 as FYNNEI. The CDR3 is 17 amino acids. The V gene end was trimmed by 8 bases and the J gene end by 5 bases; junction bases not matched to a gene: 11. The CDR3 region has the DNA TGTGCCAGCGTTGGACTAGCGGGAGTTTGGGGTACCGGGGAGCTGTTTTTT. Amino acids: CASVGLAGVWGTGELFF.

V gene TRBV6-5 combines with J gene TRBJ2-7, with 7 bases matching TRBD1. CDR3 length equals 15 residues. Trimming removed 2 bases from V and 0 bases from J; junction bases left unmatched: 4. From germline, CDR1 is MNHEY and CDR2 SVGAGI. CDR3 loop: CASSYRQGYSYEQYF. Written as DNA, the CDR3 is TGTGCCAGCAGTTACCGACAGGGCTACTCCTACGAGCAGTACTTC.

The chain uses TRBV4-3 and TRBJ1-4, with TRBD1 matching over 9 bases. Germline CDR1 and CDR2: LGHNA and YSLEER. V lost 1 base, J lost 8 bases, and 8 bases stayed unmatched. This CDR3 comprises 16 residues. The CDR3 protein is CASSQGGTGRGEKLFF. CDR3 DNA sequence: TGCGCCAGCAGCCAAGGGGGGACAGGGCGGGGGGAAAAACTGTTTTTT.